This TCR beta chain stems from a study of control samples from healthy donors and cancer patients. The table came from immunoSEQ multiplex PCR; TCRdb's copy has only in-frame clones and leaves some out. The sample lists 100,000 or so clones, about 88% occurring once. The junction had 12 bases not matched to a gene; V was cut back by 3 bases and J by 6 bases. There are 17 residues in the CDR3. Germline V lookup: CDR1 MGHDK, CDR2 SYGVNS. This clone is a singleton in its sample. Sequenced material: blood. The clonotype comes from a woman in her forties or fifties in good health. The chain employs TRBV25-1 and TRBJ2-2; 8 bases fit TRBD1. The CDR3 nucleotides read TGTGCCAGCAGTGAGTCACCGCACAGGGGGTCTTCCGGGGAGCTGTTTTTT. Amino acids: CASSESPHRGSSGELFF.